The clone carrying this TCR beta chain was seen only a few times. Participants' reported clinical history set cohort assignment. This sample is part of a study of blood T cell repertoires in COVID-19. For the study at large: Collection of acute and convalescent COVID-19 samples took place in the United States, Italy and Spain.

This table comes from immunoSEQ multiplex PCR, and its TCRdb copy is limited to in-frame clones, with some not included. The sample holds 380,000 or so clones, around nine tenths seen once. With 4 bases clipped from V and 7 bases from J, the junction kept 3 bases outside the gene matches. The CDR3 sequence is 13 residues long. Germline assignment: CDR1 SGHTA and CDR2 FQGTGA. The source is a woman aged 25-40 years with acute COVID-19. Input material: PBMCs or T cells enriched from blood (not recorded which). V and J are TRBV7-3 and TRBJ2-2; 7 bases align to TRBD2. CDR3 sequence: CASSSTGGGELFF. The CDR3 DNA reads TGTGCCAGCAGCTCCACGGGGGGCGGGGAGCTGTTTTTT. The full variable domain, its missing parts supplied by reference TRBV7-3 and TRBJ2-2, is GAGVSQTPSNKVTEKGKYVELRCDPISGHTALYWYRQSLGQGPEFLIYFQGTGAADDSGLPNDRFFAVRPEGSVSTLKIQRTERGDSAVYLCASSSTGGGELFFGEGSRLTVL.